This passage covers 26 T cell receptor beta chains from one sample sequenced in a study of lymphopenia after photon versus proton radiotherapy. Profiled with immunoSEQ multiplex PCR; TCRdb holds only in-frame clones, not every one. This table holds about 70,000 clones, over 80% found once. Material: peripheral blood, obtained from a patient treated with proton-based radiotherapy. The origin of the receptors is a man at least 80 years old with esophageal cancer.

In its sample, this clone was seen once. This CDR3 is CASSRRGSFALLSEQFF. CDR3 DNA sequence: TGTGCCAGCAGCCGCCGGGGGAGTTTTGCCCTATTGAGTGAGCAGTTCTTC. This chain links TRBV5-4 with TRBJ2-1, with TRBD2 as a possible D gene (6 bases). The CDR3 consists of 17 residues. The germline gives CDR1 SGHNT, CDR2 YYREEE (reference sequence). Trimming took off 4 bases at V and 9 bases at J, with 26 bases between the two ends.

The chain carries TRBV4-3 and TRBJ1-4; weak D call: TRBD1 (5 bases). The CDR3 loop spans 16 amino acids. Trimming removed 0 bases from V and 6 bases from J, with 14 bases in between. Germline CDR1 and CDR2: LGHNA and YSLEER. The CDR3, as DNA: TGCGCCAGCAGCCAAGATCTGGATCCAGGGTATGAAAAACTGTTTTTT. This codes for CASSQDLDPGYEKLFF.

This chain uses TRBV6-5 with TRBJ2-7; 7 nucleotides line up with TRBD1. The germline V gene encodes CDR1 MNHEY and CDR2 SVGAGI. This CDR3 region has 14 residues. V shed 7 bases, J shed 4 bases, and the junction held 10 bases outside the gene matches. CDR3 sequence reads: CASNNRGFPYEQYF. CDR3 in DNA: TGTGCCAGCAATAACAGGGGATTCCCTTACGAGCAGTACTTC.

This sequence joins TRBV4-3 and TRBJ1-2, with a tentative D call TRBD1 (6 bases). V gave up 6 bases and J gave up 8 bases, with 31 bases separating them. Germline CDR1 LGHNA, CDR2 YSLEER. The CDR3 runs to 18 residues. In DNA form, the CDR3 reads TGCGCCAGCAGACCCCCACTTCAACCGGGACAAGTACCTCTCGGCTACACCTTC. This gives the protein CASRPPLQPGQVPLGYTF.

V gene TRBV5-5 combines with J gene TRBJ2-3, with D possibly TRBD1 on 6 matching bases. The CDR3 is made up of 15 amino acids. Between the trimmed V and J ends, which lost 0 bases and 3 bases, there was a span of 11 bases. Germline assignment: CDR1 SGHKS and CDR2 YYEKEE (reference sequence). The CDR3 protein is CASSLVGGGTDTQYF. As DNA, the CDR3 is TGTGCCAGCAGCTTGGTAGGGGGTGGGACAGATACGCAGTATTTT.

This chain's CDR3 is CASSPGQGNGYTF. In DNA, the CDR3 is TGTGCCAGCAGCCCCGGACAGGGGAACGGCTACACCTTC. The rearrangement links TRBV28 to TRBJ1-2; 9 nucleotides match TRBD1. The CDR3 consists of 13 residues. The trim removed 6 bases at V and 8 bases at J, leaving 7 bases unmatched. Germline CDR1 MDHEN, CDR2 SYDVKM.

The rearrangement joins TRBV11-3 to TRBJ2-7, with D possibly being TRBD1 (5 bases). V was cut by 1 base and J by 4 bases, with 11 bases left in between. CDR3 size: 14 residues. CDR1 is SGHNT, CDR2 YENEEA, per germline. The chain's CDR3 is CASSLGRVGYEQYF. CDR3 DNA sequence: TGTGCCAGCAGCTTAGGCAGGGTGGGGTACGAGCAGTACTTC.

This rearrangement joins TRBV7-2 to TRBJ2-3, with D possibly matching TRBD1 (5 bases). CDR1 is SGHTA, CDR2 FQGNSA, per germline. There are 15 residues in the CDR3. Trimming shortened V by 5 bases and J by 0 bases, and 12 bases separated the two germline ends. In nucleotides, the CDR3 is TGTGCCAGCAGCCCACAGGCCTCTAGCACAGATACGCAGTATTTT. It translates to CASSPQASSTDTQYF.

The gene calls are TRBV5-4 and TRBJ1-2; TRBD1 might be the D (5 bases). V shed 6 bases and J shed 1 base, with 16 bases lying between them. Germline V gene lookup returns CDR1 SGHNT and CDR2 YYREEE (reference sequence). There are 15 residues in the CDR3. Written as DNA, the CDR3 is TGTGCCAGCAACAACCGACAGAGTTATAACTATGGCTACACCTTC. As protein: CASNNRQSYNYGYTF.

This clone has just one count. V gene TRBV7-8 combines with J gene TRBJ2-7, with 7 bases identical to TRBD1. V lost 0 bases and J lost 2; bases outside the gene matches: 4. Germline CDR1 is SGHVS and CDR2 is FQNEAQ. CDR3 length: 15 residues. This CDR3 is CASSLAGQATYEQYF. The CDR3 bases are TGTGCCAGCAGCTTAGCCGGACAGGCGACCTACGAGCAGTACTTC.

This clone was counted between two and nine times. The chain carries TRBV5-1 and TRBJ1-1; D is undetermined. Germline V CDR1 and CDR2: SGHRS, YFSETQ. Trimming removed 5 bases at V and 1 base at J, with 15 bases between. The CDR3 is 15 amino acids. The CDR3 bases are TGCGCCAGCAGTTCGAGGGAGGGAGGGAACACTGAAGCTTTCTTT. It encodes CASSSREGGNTEAFF.

This clone was counted a single time. V gene TRBV2 combines with J gene TRBJ1-1; 8 nucleotides line up with TRBD1. Germline V gene lookup returns CDR1 SNHLY and CDR2 FYNNEI. The length of the CDR3 is 17 residues. V was pared by 6 bases and J by 1 base, with 13 bases of the junction left unmatched. For the CDR3, the DNA is TGTGCCAGCAGGGTCGTTGGGGACAGGCTCCAGAACACTGAAGCTTTCTTT. Residues: CASRVVGDRLQNTEAFF.

The rearrangement joins TRBV4-3 to TRBJ2-2; 7 nucleotides agree with TRBD2. CDR1 LGHNA and CDR2 YSLEER come from the germline V gene. The CDR3 covers 17 residues. V was pared by 0 bases and J by 7 bases, with 11 bases of the junction left unmatched. Here the CDR3 DNA reads TGCGCCAGCAGCCAAGACTACGGACTAGTTAGCGTCGGGGAGCTGTTTTTT. It yields the protein CASSQDYGLVSVGELFF.

CDR3 sequence (DNA): TGTGCCAGCAGCCTCAGGACAGGGGAAGGATACGAGCAGTACTTC. Translation gives CASSLRTGEGYEQYF. The chain is built from TRBV14 and TRBJ2-7; 9 nucleotides align to TRBD1. Per germline, CDR1 SGHDN and CDR2 FVKESK. This CDR3 is 15 amino acids long. V was clipped by 4 bases and J by 4 bases; unmatched bases: 8.

This chain joins TRBV7-2 and TRBJ2-2, with 9 bases identical to TRBD2. Trimming cost V 5 bases and J 6 bases; bases outside gene matches: 13. CDR3 length: 17 amino acids. CDR1 is SGHTA, CDR2 FQGNSA, per germline. The CDR3 protein is CASSPWASGGSPGELFF. DNA for the CDR3: TGTGCCAGCAGCCCCTGGGCGAGCGGGGGGTCGCCCGGGGAGCTGTTTTTT.

The CDR3 loop is CASSRTGDLDKNIQYF. CDR3 coding DNA: TGTGCCAGCAGTAGGACAGGGGATTTGGACAAAAACATTCAGTACTTC. The chain links TRBV6-6 to TRBJ2-4; 9 nucleotides agree with TRBD1. The CDR3 length is 16 residues. Germline V gene lookup returns CDR1 MNHNY and CDR2 SVGAGI (reference sequence). The junction had 8 bases not matched to a gene; V was cut back by 5 bases and J by 3 bases.

This chain links TRBV19 with TRBJ1-1, with D tentatively TRBD1 (6 bases). V lost 3 bases, J lost 8 bases, and 16 bases lay in between. This CDR3 is 14 amino acids long. CDR1 LNHDA and CDR2 SQIVND come from the germline V gene (reference sequence). This CDR3 is CASSMVGGAWEAFF. The CDR3 DNA reads as TGTGCCAGTAGTATGGTGGGGGGCGCTTGGGAAGCTTTCTTT.

This chain uses TRBV2 with TRBJ2-7; possibly TRBD2 for D (5 bases). V was pared by 4 bases and J by 0 bases, with 10 bases between. Germline lookup yields CDR1 SNHLY and CDR2 FYNNEI. The CDR3 runs 14 residues. The CDR3 nucleotides read TGTGCCAGCAGTGTAACGGGATACTCCTACGAGCAGTACTTC. Its translation is CASSVTGYSYEQYF. Filled out from reference TRBV2 and TRBJ2-7, the complete variable domain reads EPEVTQTPSHQVTQMGQEVILRCVPISNHLYFYWYRQILGQKVEFLVSFYNNEISEKSEIFDDQFSVERPDGSNFTLKIRSTKLEDSAMYFCASSVTGYSYEQYFGPGTRLTVT.

The genes are TRBV5-1 and TRBJ2-3; D ambiguous. This CDR3 has 14 amino acids. Trimming removed 4 bases from V and 0 bases from J, with 9 bases in between. Germline-derived CDR1 and CDR2 are SGHRS and YFSETQ. CDR3 loop: CASSAGTSTDTQYF. The CDR3, as DNA: TGCGCCAGCAGCGCCGGAACTAGCACAGATACGCAGTATTTT.

The V and J genes are TRBV19 and TRBJ2-7; unclear D gene. The CDR3 has 15 amino acids. Germline loops: CDR1 LNHDA, CDR2 SQIVND (reference sequence). V shed 0 bases and J shed 3 bases, with 12 bases lying between them. CDR3 bases: TGTGCCAGTAGTATAGAGCCTATACCCTTCTACGAGCAGTACTTC. Its protein product is CASSIEPIPFYEQYF.

The gene calls are TRBV15 and TRBJ2-1, with TRBD2 matching over 14 bases. After removal of 3 bases from V and 12 bases from J, the junction contained 7 bases not matched to a gene. This CDR3 contains 15 residues. Germline CDR1 is LNHNV and CDR2 is YYDKDF (reference sequence). The CDR3 DNA is TGTGCCACCAGCAGCCCCGGGACTAGCGGGAGTCTGCAGTTCTTC. This gives the protein CATSSPGTSGSLQFF.

This rearrangement joins TRBV7-6 to TRBJ2-7, with TRBD2 matching 7 bases. Unmatched junction bases numbered 23, after V lost 5 bases and J lost 4 bases. CDR1 is SGHVS and CDR2 is FNYEAQ in the germline V gene. This CDR3 spans 19 amino acids. The CDR3 spells CASSPYPVRAGKDTYEQYF. In DNA form, the CDR3 reads TGTGCCAGCAGCCCCTACCCCGTAAGAGCGGGAAAAGATACGTACGAGCAGTACTTC. Full variable domain (remainder filled in from reference TRBV7-6 and TRBJ2-7): GAGVSQSPRYKVTKRGQDVALRCDPISGHVSLYWYRQALGQGPEFLTYFNYEAQQDKSGLPNDRFSAERPEGSISTLTIQRTEQRDSAMYRCASSPYPVRAGKDTYEQYFGPGTRLTVT.

This clone was observed a handful of times. CDR3 protein: CASSIETGGVTEAFF. In DNA, the CDR3 is TGTGCCAGTAGTATAGAAACAGGGGGCGTCACTGAAGCTTTCTTT. The chain joins TRBV19 to TRBJ1-1, with 9 nucleotides matching TRBD1. Germline trimming cut 0 bases from V and 4 bases from J; bases unmatched to any gene: 3. Germline-derived CDR1 and CDR2 are LNHDA and SQIVND (reference sequence). CDR3 length: 15 amino acids.

V gene TRBV11-2 combines with J gene TRBJ1-5; D is unresolved. Trimming stripped 0 bases from V and 11 bases from J, with 11 bases between. The CDR3 covers 13 residues. CDR1 and CDR2 from the germline V gene are SGHAT and FQNNGV. The CDR3 here is CASSLETGTAQHF. The CDR3 bases are TGTGCCAGCAGCTTAGAGACGGGCACGGCCCAGCATTTT.

The chain links TRBV18 to TRBJ2-7, with D possibly being TRBD1 (6 bases). CDR3 length: 12 amino acids. V dropped 3 bases and J dropped 5 bases, with 8 bases sitting between them. CDR1 and CDR2 from the germline V gene are KGHSH and LQKENI. The chain's CDR3 is CASSPNRDEQYF. For the CDR3, the DNA is TGTGCCAGCTCACCGAACAGGGACGAGCAGTACTTC.

The V and J genes are TRBV30 and TRBJ1-3; 7 bases match TRBD1. From germline, CDR1 is GTSNPN and CDR2 SVGIG (reference sequence). J gave up 1 base and V 4 bases, and 7 bases lay outside the gene matches. The CDR3 contains 15 residues. CDR3 sequence (DNA): TGTGCCTGGAACCAACAGGGGCCGTCTGGAAACACCATATATTTT. The encoded protein is CAWNQQGPSGNTIYF.